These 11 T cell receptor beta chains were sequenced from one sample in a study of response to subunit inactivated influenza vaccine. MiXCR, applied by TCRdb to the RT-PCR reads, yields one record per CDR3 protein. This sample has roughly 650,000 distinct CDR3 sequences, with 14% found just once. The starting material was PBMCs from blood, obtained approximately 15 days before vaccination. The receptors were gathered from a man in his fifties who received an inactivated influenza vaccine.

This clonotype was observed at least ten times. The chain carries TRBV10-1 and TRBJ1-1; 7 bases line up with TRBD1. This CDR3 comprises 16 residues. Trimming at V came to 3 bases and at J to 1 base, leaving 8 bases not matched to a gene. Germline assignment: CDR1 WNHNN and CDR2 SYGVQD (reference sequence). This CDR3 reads CASSDSPGTENTEAFF. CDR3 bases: TGCGCCAGCAGTGATTCGCCCGGGACAGAGAACACTGAAGCTTTCTTT.

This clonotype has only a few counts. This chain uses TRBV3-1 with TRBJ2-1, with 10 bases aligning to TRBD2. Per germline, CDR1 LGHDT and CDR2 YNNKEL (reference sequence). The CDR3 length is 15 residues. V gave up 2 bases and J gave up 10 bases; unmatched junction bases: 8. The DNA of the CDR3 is TGTGCCAGCAGCCAATTTAGCGGGGGGCCTGGGGAGCAGTTCTTC. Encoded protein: CASSQFSGGPGEQFF.

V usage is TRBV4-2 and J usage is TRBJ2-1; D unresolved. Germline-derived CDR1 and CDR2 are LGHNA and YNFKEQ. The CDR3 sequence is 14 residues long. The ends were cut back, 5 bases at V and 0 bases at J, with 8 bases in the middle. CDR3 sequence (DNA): TGTGCCAGCAGCGCGAGGAGCTCCTACAATGAGCAGTTCTTC. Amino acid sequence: CASSARSSYNEQFF.

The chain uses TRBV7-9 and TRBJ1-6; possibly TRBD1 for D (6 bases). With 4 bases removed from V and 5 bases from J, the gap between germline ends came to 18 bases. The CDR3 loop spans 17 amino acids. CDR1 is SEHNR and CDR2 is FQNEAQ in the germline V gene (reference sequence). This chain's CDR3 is CASSSSLAGANNSPLHF. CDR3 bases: TGTGCCAGCAGCTCGTCCTTAGCAGGGGCAAATAATTCACCCCTCCACTTT.

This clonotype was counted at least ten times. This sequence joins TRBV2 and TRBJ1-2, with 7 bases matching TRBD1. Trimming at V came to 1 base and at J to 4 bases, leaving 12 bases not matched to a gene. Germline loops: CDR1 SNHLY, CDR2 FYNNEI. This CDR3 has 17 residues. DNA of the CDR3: TGTGCCAGCAGTGAAGATCCTCCAGGGGGAACTTTCTATGGCTACACCTTC. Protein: CASSEDPPGGTFYGYTF.

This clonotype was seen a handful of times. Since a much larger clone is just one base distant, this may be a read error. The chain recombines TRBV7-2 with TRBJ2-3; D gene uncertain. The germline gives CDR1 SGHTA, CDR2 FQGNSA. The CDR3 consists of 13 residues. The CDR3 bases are TGTGCCAACAGCTTAATGGGCACAGATACGCAGTATTTT. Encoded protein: CANSLMGTDTQYF.

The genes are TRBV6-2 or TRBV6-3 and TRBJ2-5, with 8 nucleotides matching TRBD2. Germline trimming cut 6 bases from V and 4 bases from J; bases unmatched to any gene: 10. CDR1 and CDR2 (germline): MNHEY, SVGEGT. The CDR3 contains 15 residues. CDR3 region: CASSRGTSKGETQYF. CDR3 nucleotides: TGTGCCAGCAGCCGGGGGACTAGTAAGGGAGAGACCCAGTACTTC.

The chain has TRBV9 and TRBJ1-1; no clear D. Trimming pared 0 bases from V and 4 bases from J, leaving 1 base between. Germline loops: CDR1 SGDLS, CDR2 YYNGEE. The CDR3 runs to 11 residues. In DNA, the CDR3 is TGTGCCAGCAGCGTAGCCACTGAAGCTTTCTTT. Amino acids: CASSVATEAFF. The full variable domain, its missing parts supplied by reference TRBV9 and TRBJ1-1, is DSGVTQTPKHLITATGQRVTLRCSPRSGDLSVYWYQQSLDQGLQFLIQYYNGEERAKGNILERFSAQQFPDLHSELNLSSLELGDSALYFCASSVATEAFFGQGTRLTVV.

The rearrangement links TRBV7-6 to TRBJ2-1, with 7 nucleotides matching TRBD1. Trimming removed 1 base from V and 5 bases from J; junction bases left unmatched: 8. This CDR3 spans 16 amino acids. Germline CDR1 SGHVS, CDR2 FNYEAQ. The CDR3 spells CASSLVDGTVHNEQFF. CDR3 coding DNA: TGTGCCAGCAGCTTAGTTGATGGGACAGTCCACAATGAGCAGTTCTTC.

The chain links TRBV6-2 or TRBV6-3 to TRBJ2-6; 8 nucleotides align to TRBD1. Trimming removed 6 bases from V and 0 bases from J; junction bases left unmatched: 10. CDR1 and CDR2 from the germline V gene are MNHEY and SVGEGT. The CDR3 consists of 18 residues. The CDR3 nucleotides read TGTGCCAGCAGCGAAACAGGGGGACACCGCTCTGGGGCCAACGTCCTGACTTTC. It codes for CASSETGGHRSGANVLTF.

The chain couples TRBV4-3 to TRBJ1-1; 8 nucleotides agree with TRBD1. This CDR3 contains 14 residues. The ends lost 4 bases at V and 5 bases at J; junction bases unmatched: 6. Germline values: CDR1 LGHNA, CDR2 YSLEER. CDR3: CASSRHTGGTEAFF. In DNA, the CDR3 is TGCGCCAGCAGCCGACATACAGGGGGGACTGAAGCTTTCTTT.